Listed below are T cell receptor beta chains from one sample, sequenced in a study of shared clonotypes between healthy human individuals. Profiling relied on immunoSEQ multiplex PCR, and the TCRdb table lists in-frame clones only, not all of them. The sample includes about 580,000 clones, roughly 98% of them seen just once. Source material: naive CD8+ T cells sorted from blood. Source of these receptors: a man younger than 40 in good health. The CDR3 runs from the conserved cysteine through the conserved F or W. D genes are given only for firm matches. Clone size appears in some rows only: once, few, many, or a class for an expanded clone.

size	J	V	D	CDR3	DNA
.	TRBJ2-1	TRBV5-5	TRBD1	CASSLGTGGEQFF	TGTGCCAGCAGCTTAGGGACAGGTGGGGAGCAGTTCTTC
.	TRBJ1-2	TRBV5-5	.	CASSLRLGEFNYGYTF	TGTGCCAGCAGCTTGAGATTGGGGGAATTTAACTATGGCTACACCTTC
.	TRBJ1-1	TRBV15	.	CATSTHHGNTEAFF	TGTGCCACCAGCACCCACCACGGGAACACTGAAGCTTTCTTT
.	TRBJ2-5	TRBV9	.	CASSESWGRQETQYF	TGTGCCAGCAGCGAATCCTGGGGCCGCCAAGAGACCCAGTACTTC
.	TRBJ2-7	TRBV15	TRBD2	CATSTPGLAGEGGDYEQYF	TGTGCCACCAGCACACCGGGACTAGCGGGAGAAGGGGGTGACTACGAGCAGTACTTC
once	TRBJ2-3	TRBV4-1	TRBD2	CASSHRLAGADTQYF	TGCGCCAGCAGCCACCGGCTAGCGGGAGCAGATACGCAGTATTTT
.	TRBJ1-2	TRBV6-6	.	CASWVVNYGYTF	TGTGCCAGCTGGGTAGTTAACTATGGCTACACCTTC
.	TRBJ2-7	TRBV14	.	CASSHVGEQYF	TGTGCCAGCAGCCACGTAGGTGAGCAGTACTTC
.	TRBJ2-7	TRBV7-3	.	CASSSGWGREQYF	TGTGCCAGCAGCTCAGGCTGGGGGCGCGAGCAGTACTTC
.	TRBJ2-7	TRBV11-2	.	CASSLDIQVVTSYEQYF	TGTGCCAGCAGCTTAGATATACAGGTTGTTACCTCCTACGAGCAGTACTTC
once	TRBJ2-5	TRBV4-1	.	CASSQEEQTQYF	TGCGCCAGCAGCCAAGAGGAACAGACCCAGTACTTC
.	TRBJ2-7	TRBV21-1	.	CASSTRAPGLLTYEQYF	TGTGCCAGCAGCACACGCGCACCGGGACTGCTGACCTACGAGCAGTACTTC
.	TRBJ2-1	TRBV29-1	TRBD2	CSVGRLAETYNEQFF	TGCAGCGTCGGCAGACTAGCGGAGACCTACAATGAGCAGTTCTTC
.	TRBJ2-2	TRBV11-2	TRBD2	CASSSLAGAGFGELFF	TGTGCCAGCAGCTCCCTAGCGGGGGCGGGATTTGGGGAGCTGTTTTTT
once	TRBJ2-1	TRBV18	.	CASSGMDYSSYNEQFF	TGTGCCAGCTCCGGTATGGACTACAGCTCCTACAATGAGCAGTTCTTC
.	TRBJ2-2	TRBV12-5	.	CASGLVIGSENTGELFF	TGTGCTAGTGGTTTGGTAATAGGGTCCGAGAACACCGGGGAGCTGTTTTTT
.	TRBJ1-2	TRBV27	TRBD1	CASSSGGVRGYTF	TGTGCCAGCAGTTCAGGGGGAGTCCGAGGCTACACCTTC
.	TRBJ2-1	TRBV7-9	TRBD1	CASSRGTGQRNEQFF	TGTGCCAGCAGCCGTGGGACAGGGCAGAGGAATGAGCAGTTCTTC
.	TRBJ1-2	TRBV28	.	CASTPLKRYGYTF	TGTGCCAGCACCCCCCTAAAGAGATATGGCTACACCTTC
.	TRBJ2-2	TRBV9	.	CASSAAGRGHTGELFF	TGTGCCAGCAGCGCAGCCGGCAGGGGACACACCGGGGAGCTGTTTTTT
.	TRBJ1-1	TRBV7-9	TRBD1	CASSSQLGQGSTEAFF	TGTGCCAGCAGCTCCCAACTTGGACAGGGGAGCACTGAAGCTTTCTTT
.	TRBJ1-4	TRBV15	TRBD1	CATSRDRRQGQKLFF	TGTGCCACCAGCAGAGATCGGAGACAGGGGCAAAAACTGTTTTTT
.	TRBJ1-2	TRBV4-1	.	CASSQGRTIEGYTF	TGCGCCAGCAGCCAAGGGCGGACAATCGAGGGCTACACCTTC
.	TRBJ2-1	TRBV29-1	TRBD2	CSPRLADHNEQFF	TGCAGCCCCCGACTAGCGGACCACAATGAGCAGTTCTTC
.	TRBJ2-7	TRBV7-9	TRBD1	CASSANRGTSYEQYF	TGTGCCAGCAGCGCCAACAGGGGCACCTCCTACGAGCAGTACTTC
.	TRBJ1-2	TRBV4-3	.	CASSQWAAGYGYTF	TGCGCCAGCAGCCAATGGGCGGCGGGCTATGGCTACACCTTC
.	TRBJ1-5	TRBV15	TRBD1	CATSPRGQGAGNQPQHF	TGTGCCACCAGCCCTCGCGGACAGGGGGCGGGCAATCAGCCCCAGCATTTT
few	TRBJ1-5	TRBV4-1	.	CASSKELGAGNQPQHF	TGCGCCAGCAGCAAAGAACTAGGGGCCGGCAATCAGCCCCAGCATTTT
.	TRBJ2-7	TRBV11-2	.	CASSSPRAYEQYF	TGTGCCAGCAGCTCCCCCAGGGCCTACGAGCAGTACTTC
.	TRBJ2-5	TRBV27	TRBD2	CAASGLAGGVETQYF	TGTGCCGCAAGCGGACTAGCGGGAGGAGTAGAGACCCAGTACTTC
few	TRBJ2-1	TRBV11-3	.	CASSLVSGLRTDNEQFF	TGTGCCAGCAGCTTAGTATCGGGCCTCAGGACCGACAATGAGCAGTTCTTC
once	TRBJ2-7	TRBV7-9	.	CASSLVAGGTSYEQYF	TGTGCCAGCAGCTTAGTTGCAGGGGGGACAAGCTACGAGCAGTACTTC
.	TRBJ1-1	TRBV4-1	.	CASSQDMSTEAFF	TGCGCCAGCAGCCAAGACATGAGCACTGAAGCTTTCTTT
.	TRBJ1-2	TRBV27	TRBD1	CASSSGTGVQDGYTF	TGTGCCAGCAGTTCCGGGACAGGGGTTCAGGATGGCTACACCTTC
once	TRBJ1-3	TRBV4-3	.	CASSQITLYSGNTIYF	TGCGCCAGCAGCCAAATTACCCTATACTCTGGAAACACCATATATTTT
.	TRBJ2-2	TRBV18	.	CASSPPWWAFSRVTGELFF	TGTGCCAGCTCACCACCGTGGTGGGCCTTCTCTCGAGTCACCGGGGAGCTGTTTTTT
.	TRBJ2-1	TRBV7-9	TRBD2	CASSSREDSYNEQFF	TGTGCCAGCAGTTCACGGGAGGATTCCTACAATGAGCAGTTCTTC
.	TRBJ2-3	TRBV29-1	.	CSVWGQSTDTQYF	TGCAGCGTTTGGGGACAATCCACAGATACGCAGTATTTT
.	TRBJ2-7	TRBV28	.	CASSPRARWGEQYF	TGTGCCAGCAGTCCCCGGGCTAGATGGGGGGAGCAGTACTTC
.	TRBJ2-7	TRBV2	.	CATLPFPYEQYF	TGTGCCACTTTACCTTTCCCCTACGAGCAGTACTTC
.	TRBJ2-5	TRBV27	TRBD1	CASQDRTGEETQYF	TGTGCCAGCCAGGACCGGACAGGAGAAGAGACCCAGTACTTC
.	TRBJ1-5	TRBV4-1	.	CASSQGVDSINQPQHF	TGCGCCAGCAGCCAAGGGGTGGACAGCATCAATCAGCCCCAGCATTTT
.	TRBJ2-7	TRBV11-2	TRBD1	CASSENPSDRGLHSYEQYF	TGTGCCAGCAGCGAAAACCCCTCGGACAGGGGGCTACATTCCTACGAGCAGTACTTC
.	TRBJ2-7	TRBV11-2	.	CASSLDWQGTEQYF	TGTGCCAGCAGCTTAGATTGGCAGGGGACCGAGCAGTACTTC
.	TRBJ2-1	TRBV2	.	CASRGSDYYNEQFF	TGTGCCAGCAGGGGGTCGGACTATTACAATGAGCAGTTCTTC